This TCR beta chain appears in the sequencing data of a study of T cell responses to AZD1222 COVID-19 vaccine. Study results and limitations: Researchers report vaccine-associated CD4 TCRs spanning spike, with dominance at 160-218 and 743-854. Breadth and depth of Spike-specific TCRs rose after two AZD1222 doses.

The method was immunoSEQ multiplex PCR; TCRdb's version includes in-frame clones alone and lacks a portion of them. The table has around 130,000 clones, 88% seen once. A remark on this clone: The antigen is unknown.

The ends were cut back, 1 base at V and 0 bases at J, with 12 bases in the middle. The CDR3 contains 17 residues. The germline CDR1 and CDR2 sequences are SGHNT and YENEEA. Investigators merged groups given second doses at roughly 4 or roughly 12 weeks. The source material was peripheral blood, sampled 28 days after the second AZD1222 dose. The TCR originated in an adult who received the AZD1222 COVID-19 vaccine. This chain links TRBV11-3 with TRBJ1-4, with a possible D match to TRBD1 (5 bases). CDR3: CASSLGGAPATNEKLFF. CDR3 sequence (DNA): TGTGCCAGCAGCTTAGGAGGGGCCCCTGCAACTAATGAAAAACTGTTTTTT.